The 10 T cell receptor beta chains listed next were all sequenced from one sample in a study of blood T cell repertoires in COVID-19 (TCRdb year 2020). Libraries were made using the immunoSEQ multiplex PCR assay. TCRdb limited this immuneACCESS table to in-frame rearrangements with V and J called. A share of clones is missing; checked studies link under half to unresolved V genes, and the rest is unexplained. The sample table contains tens of thousands of clones; only one count was recorded for around 75% of them. The ten largest clones capture approximately 61% of the sample. The sequenced sample was peripheral blood. All receptors derive from a man older than 75 with acute or convalescent COVID-19.

A single count supports this clone. J is TRBJ1-2 and V is TRBV6-6; the D gene is possibly TRBD1 (6 bases). The CDR3 has 16 residues. The germline V gene has CDR1 MNHNY and CDR2 SVGAGI (reference sequence). Trimming left V 5 bases short and J 5 bases short, with 21 bases between. CDR3 sequence reads: CASSPRGQNLGYGYTF. CDR3 nucleotides: TGTGCCAGCAGTCCTCGTGGACAGAACCTTGGGTATGGCTACACCTTC.

In this sample, this clone turned up a few times. The chain employs TRBV7-8 and TRBJ2-1; perhaps TRBD2 as D (7 bases). CDR3 size: 15 residues. Germline V lookup: CDR1 SGHVS, CDR2 FQNEAQ. The V and J ends lost 5 bases and 4 bases respectively, with 15 bases between them. The CDR3 DNA follows: TGTGCCAGCAGCCCACAGGGACTAAAATACAATGAGCAGTTCTTC. Translation gives CASSPQGLKYNEQFF.

The V gene is TRBV30, the J gene TRBJ2-2, with 12 bases fitting TRBD2. The V and J ends lost 3 bases and 3 bases, in that order; junction bases with no gene match: 5. This CDR3 region has 16 residues. The germline CDR1 and CDR2 sequences are GTSNPN and SVGIG (reference sequence). This chain's CDR3 is CAWRSTSGRYTGELFF. The CDR3 bases are TGTGCCTGGAGATCGACTAGCGGGAGATACACCGGGGAGCTGTTTTTT. Based on the CDR3 plus reference TRBV30 and TRBJ2-2, the full variable domain is SQTIHQWPATLVQPVGSPLSLECTVEGTSNPNLYWYRQAAGRGLQLLFYSVGIGQISSEVPQNLSASRPQDRQFILSSKKLLLSDSGFYLCAWRSTSGRYTGELFFGEGSRLTVL.

The chain employs TRBV11-3 and TRBJ2-2; D is possibly TRBD1 (6 bases). Germline assignment: CDR1 SGHNT and CDR2 YENEEA. This CDR3 has 17 amino acids. Trimming left V 0 bases short and J 5 bases short, with 16 bases between. The CDR3: CASSLDRMGARTGELFF. The CDR3 nucleotides read TGTGCCAGCAGCTTAGATAGGATGGGGGCAAGAACCGGGGAGCTGTTTTTT. Looking up the rest from reference TRBV11-3 and TRBJ2-2 gives the full variable domain: EAGVVQSPRYKIIEKKQPVAFWCNPISGHNTLYWYLQNLGQGPELLIRYENEEAVDDSQLPKDRFSAERLKGVDSTLKIQPAELGDSAVYLCASSLDRMGARTGELFFGEGSRLTVL.

The gene calls are TRBV2 and TRBJ2-7, with D maybe TRBD2 (7 bases). The CDR3 has 15 amino acids. V lost 6 bases to trimming and J lost 5 bases, with 20 bases between them. From germline, CDR1 is SNHLY and CDR2 FYNNEI. The CDR3 DNA sequence: TGTGCCAGCAGACGTTTCTCGGGGGGCAGGAACGAGCAGTACTTC. This sequence encodes CASRRFSGGRNEQYF.

The V and J genes are TRBV12-2 and TRBJ2-2; whether TRBD2, the table's D call, matches the DNA was not checked. TRBV12-2 is classified as a pseudogene. The CDR3 length is 10 residues. The CDR3 sequence is CASPVGELFF. The CDR3 nucleotides are TGTGCAAGTCCTGTCGGGGAGCTGTTTTTT.

The gene calls are TRBV29-1 and TRBJ2-1; 10 bases are a match to TRBD2. The CDR3 length is 18 residues. Germline CDR1 and CDR2: SQVTM and ANQGSEA. V trimming: 5 bases; J trimming: 4 bases; junction bases outside the gene matches: 17. CDR3 amino acids: CSVTLFLGATSGYNEQFF. The DNA for the CDR3 is TGCAGCGTTACGCTATTTTTGGGAGCGACTAGCGGGTACAATGAGCAGTTCTTC.

This clone was seen only once. The V call is TRBV5-1, the J call TRBJ2-2; no reliable D call. Germline-derived CDR1 and CDR2 are SGHRS and YFSETQ. The CDR3 loop spans 14 amino acids. Trimming cost V 1 base and J 6 bases, with 10 bases left between them. The CDR3 loop reads CASSLSTVAGELFF. Written as DNA, the CDR3 is TGCGCCAGCAGCTTGAGTACAGTCGCCGGGGAGCTGTTTTTT.

This chain uses TRBV10-3 with TRBJ2-1; 11 bases agree with TRBD2. V trimming: 7 bases; J trimming: 7 bases; junction bases outside the gene matches: 9. Looked up from germline, CDR1 is ENHRY and CDR2 is SYGVKD. This CDR3 spans 15 amino acids. CDR3: CAITPGLAEANEQFF. CDR3 DNA sequence: TGTGCCATCACCCCGGGACTAGCGGAGGCAAATGAGCAGTTCTTC.

This chain joins TRBV24-1 and TRBJ2-7; 8 nucleotides match TRBD1. CDR1 and CDR2 (germline): KGHDR, SFDVKD. The V and J ends lost 3 bases and 6 bases, in that order; junction bases with no gene match: 9. There are 15 residues in the CDR3. The DNA for the CDR3 is TGTGCCACCAGTGATACCACCTCTACAGGGGGCGAGCAGTACTTC. Translation: CATSDTTSTGGEQYF.